Each of the 29 T cell receptor beta chains below was sequenced from the same sample in a study of T cells after yellow fever vaccination. TCRdb analysed the 5' RACE reads with MiXCR anew, one entry per CDR3 protein. The table has approximately 340,000 distinct CDR3 sequences, roughly 8.7% seen once. This sample comprised PBMCs, obtained on the day of the first yellow fever vaccination. The receptors stem from a man between 18 and 29 years old who received the YFV17D yellow fever vaccine.

This clonotype was recorded many times. This chain links TRBV12-3 or TRBV12-4 with TRBJ2-2; 9 bases fit TRBD2. This CDR3 spans 20 amino acids. The V and J ends lost 0 bases and 7 bases, in that order; junction bases with no gene match: 18. The CDR3 DNA follows: TGTGCCAGCAGTTTAGCGCTAAGTGGCGGGGGGGCCCTTATCGACGGGGAGCTGTTTTTT. As protein: CASSLALSGGGALIDGELFF.

This clonotype has a handful of counts. The chain recombines TRBV20-1 with TRBJ1-5; a possible D gene is TRBD1 (5 bases). V was cut by 5 bases and J by 0 bases, with 11 bases left in between. The CDR3 length is 14 residues. CDR1 is DFQATT and CDR2 is SNEGSKA in the germline V gene (reference sequence). CDR3 coding DNA: TGCAGTGCTCAATCGACAGATAGCAATCAGCCCCAGCATTTT. Residues: CSAQSTDSNQPQHF.

V is TRBV7-2 and J is TRBJ1-5; a weak D match, TRBD1 (6 bases). Germline V gives CDR1 SGHTA, CDR2 FQGNSA. Trimming removed 4 bases from V and 6 bases from J, with 10 bases in between. This CDR3 region has 13 residues. The CDR3 bases are TGTGCCAGCAGCTCGACAGGAATTCAGCCCCAGCATTTT. Protein product: CASSSTGIQPQHF. The whole variable domain, remainder taken from reference TRBV7-2 and TRBJ1-5, is GAGVSQSPSNKVTEKGKDVELRCDPISGHTALYWYRQSLGQGLEFLIYFQGNSAPDKSGLPSDRFSAERTGGSVSTLTIQRTQQEDSAVYLCASSSTGIQPQHFGDGTRLSIL.

This clonotype has ten or more counts. The rearrangement joins TRBV29-1 to TRBJ2-2; D may correspond to TRBD1 or TRBD2 (5 bases each). The CDR3 is 14 residues long. CDR1 and CDR2 (germline): SQVTM, ANQGSEA. With 8 bases removed from V and 3 bases from J, the gap between germline ends came to 16 bases. CDR3 in amino acids: CSLRELGDTGELFF. CDR3 coding DNA: TGCAGCTTGAGGGAATTGGGGGACACCGGGGAGCTGTTTTTT.

V usage is TRBV7-2 and J usage is TRBJ2-7; unclear D gene. The CDR3 spans 15 residues. Trimming pared 5 bases from V and 1 base from J, leaving 15 bases between. Germline V gives CDR1 SGHTA, CDR2 FQGNSA. The CDR3 protein is CASSPDPTVSYEQYF. The CDR3 bases are TGTGCCAGCAGCCCCGACCCGACGGTATCCTACGAGCAGTACTTC.

In this sample, this clonotype turned up many times. This chain joins TRBV5-1 and TRBJ1-4; D not resolved. This CDR3 region has 14 residues. Germline V gene lookup returns CDR1 SGHRS and CDR2 YFSETQ. The V and J ends lost 6 bases and 5 bases respectively, with 14 bases between them. The CDR3 DNA sequence: TGCGCCAGCAAATTGGACTCGACGAATGAAAAACTGTTTTTT. Translated, it gives CASKLDSTNEKLFF.

This clonotype was detected a few times. The chain carries TRBV12-3 or TRBV12-4 and TRBJ1-1; no clear D. Trimming stripped 6 bases from V and 4 bases from J, with 15 bases between. The CDR3 runs to 14 residues. CDR3 in DNA: TGTGCCAGCAGAGCCTGGATCCTAGGCACTGAAGCTTTCTTT. It yields the protein CASRAWILGTEAFF.

This clonotype has ten or more counts. The chain has TRBV24-1 and TRBJ2-7, with D possibly being TRBD1 or TRBD2 (6 bases each). Trimming removed 5 bases from V and 1 base from J, with 14 bases in between. Per germline, CDR1 KGHDR and CDR2 SFDVKD. The CDR3 spans 15 residues. CDR3 loop: CATSVSRGQSYEQYV. CDR3 DNA sequence: TGTGCCACCAGTGTCTCCCGGGGGCAATCCTACGAGCAGTACGTC.

Only a few counts were recorded for this clonotype. The V and J genes are TRBV20-1 and TRBJ2-1; 7 bases fit TRBD2. Trimming took 5 bases from V and 4 from J; bases not matched to a gene: 11. The CDR3 covers 15 residues. From germline, CDR1 is DFQATT and CDR2 SNEGSKA (reference sequence). This CDR3 is CSAPESGKLYNEQFF. In DNA, the CDR3 is TGCAGTGCTCCGGAAAGCGGGAAACTTTACAATGAGCAGTTCTTC.

This clonotype has a handful of counts. The CDR3 is CASSWGIGEKLFF. The CDR3 DNA is TGTGCCAGCAGTTGGGGGATAGGAGAAAAACTGTTTTTT. The genes are TRBV27 and TRBJ1-4, with D possibly TRBD1 on 5 matching bases. Trimming removed 4 bases from V and 8 bases from J, with 11 bases in between. Germline CDR1 MNHEY, CDR2 SMNVEV (reference sequence). This CDR3 spans 13 amino acids.

This clonotype was detected only a few times. The V and J genes are TRBV6-2 or TRBV6-3 and TRBJ2-7, with D unresolved. V was clipped by 1 base and J by 0 bases, with 7 bases between them. Germline V gives CDR1 MNHEY, CDR2 SVGEGT. This CDR3 region has 14 residues. CDR3 sequence reads: CASSYLDSSYEQYV. CDR3 coding DNA: TGTGCCAGCAGTTACTTGGATAGCTCCTACGAGCAGTACGTC.

This rearrangement joins TRBV19 to TRBJ2-2; tentative D call: TRBD1 (6 bases). The V gene lost 5 bases and the J gene lost 7 bases, with 17 bases spanning the gap. This CDR3 is 15 amino acids long. Germline V lookup: CDR1 LNHDA, CDR2 SQIVND (reference sequence). The CDR3 protein is CASSARSGAGGELFF. The CDR3 DNA follows: TGTGCCAGTAGTGCCAGATCAGGGGCGGGCGGGGAGCTGTTTTTT.

V and J are TRBV12-1 and TRBJ2-7; the D segment call TRBD1 is taken from the table without a DNA check. TRBV12-1 is marked as a pseudogene. This CDR3 spans 14 amino acids. The CDR3 sequence: CATTGQGSSYEQYV. The CDR3 nucleotides read TGTGCCACGACGGGACAGGGGAGCTCCTACGAGCAGTACGTC.

The chain couples TRBV7-2 to TRBJ2-3; 8 positions agree with TRBD2. This CDR3 comprises 14 residues. The germline gives CDR1 SGHTA, CDR2 FQGNSA. The junction had 9 bases not matched to a gene; V was cut back by 8 bases and J by 5 bases. DNA for the CDR3: TGTGCCAGCTCGCGGGGGGTGCGAGGAGATACGCAGTATTTT. Translation gives CASSRGVRGDTQYF.

The V call is TRBV3-1, the J call TRBJ2-7; possibly TRBD2 for D (6 bases). CDR1 and CDR2 (germline): LGHDT, YNNKEL (reference sequence). The length of the CDR3 is 17 residues. V was clipped by 3 bases and J by 1 base, with 19 bases between them. DNA of the CDR3: TGTGCCAGCAGCCATCATATACCCCGACTAGAATCCTACGAGCAGTACGTC. Protein: CASSHHIPRLESYEQYV.

This clonotype was observed a handful of times. V and J are TRBV7-2 and TRBJ1-1; maybe TRBD1 (5 bases). Trimming cost V 8 bases and J 6 bases, with 19 bases left between them. The CDR3 is 14 residues long. Germline CDR1 is SGHTA and CDR2 is FQGNSA. CDR3 nucleotide sequence: TGTGCCAGCCGCCGGTTAGGAGGGGTGCCTGAAGCTTTCTTT. The encoded protein is CASRRLGGVPEAFF.

The chain is built from TRBV4-1 and TRBJ1-5; D gene ambiguous. The V gene lost 2 bases and the J gene lost 10 bases, with 9 bases spanning the gap. Germline CDR1 and CDR2: MGHRA and YSYEKL. The CDR3 is 12 residues long. The CDR3, as DNA: TGCGCCAGCAGCCAACCCCTAGTCCCCCAGCATTTT. Residues: CASSQPLVPQHF.

This clonotype showed up many times. V usage is TRBV7-2 and J usage is TRBJ1-5; D is uncertain. The CDR3 sequence is 14 residues long. The germline gives CDR1 SGHTA, CDR2 FQGNSA. The V and J ends lost 1 base and 4 bases respectively, with 8 bases between them. The CDR3 coding sequence is TGTGCCAGCAGCTTAGACGGACTGAATCAGCCCCAGCATTTT. Its protein is CASSLDGLNQPQHF.

This clonotype turned up a few times. V and J are TRBV5-1 and TRBJ2-1, with D perhaps TRBD1 or TRBD2 (6 bases each). Germline V gene sequence: CDR1 SGHRS, CDR2 YFSETQ. V was trimmed by 1 base and J by 6 bases, leaving 11 bases between them. The CDR3 is 14 residues long. The DNA for the CDR3 is TGCGCCAGCAGCTTGTCGGGGGCTCTCAATGAGCAGTTCTTC. Its translation is CASSLSGALNEQFF.

V is TRBV11-2 and J is TRBJ2-7; D may be TRBD1 (5 bases). The CDR3 loop spans 13 amino acids. V was pared by 1 base and J by 12 bases, with 16 bases between. CDR1 SGHAT and CDR2 FQNNGV come from the germline V gene. CDR3 nucleotide sequence: TGTGCCAGCAGCTTAGTGTTTGGTGTGGGGCTGTACGTC. Translation: CASSLVFGVGLYV.

This clonotype was observed at least ten times. The chain links TRBV27 to TRBJ2-2, with D perhaps TRBD1 or TRBD2 (6 bases each). The CDR3 runs to 19 residues. Germline CDR1 reads MNHEY; CDR2 reads SMNVEV (reference sequence). The V end lost 8 bases, the J end lost 5 bases, and 30 bases lay between the germline ends. The CDR3 region is CASVVGGSGGKRRTGELFF. The CDR3 coding sequence is TGTGCCAGCGTCGTTGGGGGGTCCGGGGGCAAAAGGAGGACCGGGGAGCTGTTTTTT.

The rearrangement joins TRBV11-3 to TRBJ2-1; D is uncertain. Germline-derived CDR1 and CDR2 are SGHNT and YENEEA. V was trimmed by 7 bases and J by 8 bases, leaving 18 bases between them. The CDR3 contains 14 residues. The CDR3: CASKLGDHDDEQFF. Written as DNA, the CDR3 is TGTGCCAGCAAATTAGGCGACCACGACGATGAGCAGTTCTTC.

The chain joins TRBV10-3 to TRBJ1-6; 7 nucleotides agree with TRBD1. Trimming cost V 6 bases and J 8 bases; bases outside gene matches: 10. The CDR3 totals 15 residues. Germline-derived CDR1 and CDR2 are ENHRY and SYGVKD. This CDR3 is CAIRGDSLGYSPLHF. CDR3 coding DNA: TGTGCCATCAGGGGGGACAGCCTGGGGTATTCACCCCTCCACTTT.

This clonotype showed up many times. The chain is built from TRBV5-5 and TRBJ2-1; a weak D match, TRBD1 (5 bases). CDR1 and CDR2 from the germline V gene are SGHKS and YYEKEE (reference sequence). CDR3 length: 13 residues. V lost 2 bases, J lost 6 bases, and 9 bases lay in between. CDR3 sequence reads: CASSFGAANEQFF. The CDR3 nucleotides are TGTGCCAGCAGCTTTGGGGCGGCCAATGAGCAGTTCTTC.

This clonotype has a count of ten or more. The chain couples TRBV6-2 or TRBV6-3 to TRBJ2-1; no firm D call. Germline lookup yields CDR1 MNHEY and CDR2 SVGEGT. The CDR3 covers 13 residues. The germline V and J ends were trimmed by 0 bases and 4 bases, with 4 bases remaining between them. The CDR3 DNA follows: TGTGCCAGCAGTTACTCTGGATACAATGAGCAGTTCTTC. Its protein product is CASSYSGYNEQFF.

The chain has TRBV20-1 and TRBJ2-1; perhaps TRBD1 as D (5 bases). Germline CDR1 is DFQATT and CDR2 is SNEGSKA (reference sequence). With 5 bases removed from V and 6 bases from J, the gap between germline ends came to 14 bases. The CDR3 runs 13 residues. The DNA for the CDR3 is TGCAGTGCTTTACAGGCAACCGTCAATGAGCAGTTCTTC. Encoded protein: CSALQATVNEQFF.

This clonotype was counted only a few times. The V and J genes are TRBV27 and TRBJ1-6, with 7 bases aligning to TRBD1. This CDR3 comprises 14 residues. V lost 4 bases to trimming and J lost 8 bases; unmatched junction nucleotides: 5. Per germline, CDR1 MNHEY and CDR2 SMNVEV (reference sequence). The CDR3 region has the DNA TGTGCCAGCAGTTGGGACAGAAACTATTCACCCCTCCACTTT. This translates into CASSWDRNYSPLHF.

The chain couples TRBV20-1 to TRBJ1-2; 10 bases are shared with TRBD1. Trimming took 2 bases from V and 7 from J; bases not matched to a gene: 7. The CDR3 is 14 amino acids. CDR1 DFQATT and CDR2 SNEGSKA come from the germline V gene (reference sequence). The CDR3 region is CSARRTGGDFGYTF. In DNA form, the CDR3 reads TGCAGTGCTAGAAGGACAGGGGGGGACTTTGGCTACACCTTC.

The chain uses TRBV6-2 or TRBV6-3 and TRBJ1-1; TRBD1 matches at 7 bases. There are 15 residues in the CDR3. Germline lookup yields CDR1 MNHEY and CDR2 SVGEGT. V trimming: 6 bases; J trimming: 5 bases; junction bases outside the gene matches: 12. The CDR3 here is CASRLYGTAQTEAFF. As DNA, the CDR3 is TGTGCCAGCAGGCTATATGGGACAGCGCAGACTGAAGCTTTCTTT.